These 27 T cell receptor beta chains came from one sample sequenced in a study of early stage breast cancer tumors. Method: immunoSEQ multiplex PCR; TCRdb's copy keeps in-frame clones and lacks some. The sample contains 44,000 or so clones, 65% to 90% of which appear only once. The material sequenced was blood. Source of these receptors: a person between 50 and 60 years old with breast cancer.

V and J are TRBV7-9 and TRBJ2-2, with D possibly being TRBD1 (6 bases). Germline lookup yields CDR1 SEHNR and CDR2 FQNEAQ (reference sequence). This CDR3 contains 13 residues. The V end lost 6 bases, the J end lost 5 bases, and 10 bases lay between the germline ends. This chain's CDR3 is CASREGGTGELFF. CDR3 nucleotide sequence: TGTGCCAGCAGGGAAGGGGGAACCGGGGAGCTGTTTTTT. Full variable domain (remainder filled in from reference TRBV7-9 and TRBJ2-2): DTGVSQNPRHKITKRGQNVTFRCDPISEHNRLYWYRQTLGQGPEFLTYFQNEAQLEKSRLLSDRFSAERPKGSFSTLEIQRTEQGDSAMYLCASREGGTGELFFGEGSRLTVL.

As for this clone: Other DNA variants within this sample encode the same CDR3. The chain joins TRBV11-2 to TRBJ2-6; possibly TRBD1 or TRBD2 for D (5 bases each). CDR1 and CDR2 from the germline V gene are SGHAT and FQNNGV. Trimming stripped 2 bases from V and 2 bases from J, with 7 bases between. The CDR3 has 15 residues. The CDR3 DNA reads as TGTGCCAGCAGCTTACAGGGAGCTGGGGCCAACGTCCTGACTTTC. Protein product: CASSLQGAGANVLTF.

The rearrangement uses TRBV2 and TRBJ1-5; the D is unclear. This CDR3 has 16 amino acids. CDR1 is SNHLY and CDR2 is FYNNEI in the germline V gene. V was pared by 4 bases and J by 0 bases, with 13 bases between. The CDR3 reads CASSAQSGYSNQPQHF. In DNA, the CDR3 is TGTGCCAGCAGTGCTCAGAGCGGGTATAGCAATCAGCCCCAGCATTTT.

This sequence joins TRBV28 and TRBJ1-6; D not resolved. CDR1 and CDR2 (germline): MDHEN, SYDVKM. The germline V and J ends were trimmed by 11 bases and 5 bases, with 13 bases remaining between them. The CDR3 extends over 13 amino acids. The CDR3 nucleotides read TGTGCCTCTCTCGGGGTAAATAATTCACCCCTCCACTTT. It yields the protein CASLGVNNSPLHF.

The gene calls are TRBV5-1 and TRBJ1-1; 7 positions match TRBD1. This CDR3 has 14 residues. The V and J ends lost 4 bases and 0 bases, in that order; junction bases with no gene match: 3. Germline loops: CDR1 SGHRS, CDR2 YFSETQ. For the CDR3, the DNA is TGCGCCAGCAGCCCCACAGGGGTGAACACTGAAGCTTTCTTT. Translating gives CASSPTGVNTEAFF.

The V gene is TRBV19, the J gene TRBJ2-2, with 9 nucleotides matching TRBD2. With 11 bases clipped from V and 7 bases from J, the junction kept 14 bases outside the gene matches. CDR3 size: 15 residues. Per germline, CDR1 LNHDA and CDR2 SQIVND (reference sequence). The chain's CDR3 is CASEGVAGEVGELFF. In DNA, the CDR3 is TGTGCCTCAGAGGGAGTAGCGGGGGAGGTCGGGGAGCTGTTTTTT.

This chain links TRBV7-6 with TRBJ1-5; TRBD1 agrees at 8 bases. Germline trimming cut 5 bases from V and 2 bases from J; bases unmatched to any gene: 8. The CDR3 runs to 16 residues. Germline values: CDR1 SGHVS, CDR2 FNYEAQ. In nucleotides, the CDR3 is TGTGCCAGCAGCCCGTTGACAGGGGTGGGCAATCAGCCCCAGCATTTT. Protein sequence: CASSPLTGVGNQPQHF. The complete variable domain, with remaining parts taken from reference TRBV7-6 and TRBJ1-5, reads GAGVSQSPRYKVTKRGQDVALRCDPISGHVSLYWYRQALGQGPEFLTYFNYEAQQDKSGLPNDRFSAERPEGSISTLTIQRTEQRDSAMYRCASSPLTGVGNQPQHFGDGTRLSIL.

The rearrangement uses TRBV5-1 and TRBJ1-2; TRBD1 might be the D (5 bases). Trimming removed 3 bases at V and 4 bases at J, with 7 bases between. Looked up from germline, CDR1 is SGHRS and CDR2 is YFSETQ. This CDR3 is built from 12 residues. DNA of the CDR3: TGCGCCAGCAGCTCAGGGACCTATGGCTACACCTTC. Residues: CASSSGTYGYTF. Using reference TRBV5-1 and TRBJ1-2 for the parts outside the CDR3, the full variable domain is KAGVTQTPRYLIKTRGQQVTLSCSPISGHRSVSWYQQTPGQGLQFLFEYFSETQRNKGNFPGRFSGRQFSNSRSEMNVSTLELGDSALYLCASSSGTYGYTFGSGTRLTVV.

This clone was recorded once. This rearrangement joins TRBV20-1 to TRBJ1-1; TRBD1 might be the D (6 bases). V was cut by 3 bases and J by 13 bases, with 12 bases left in between. This CDR3 contains 10 residues. From germline, CDR1 is DFQATT and CDR2 SNEGSKA (reference sequence). The CDR3: CSASMDSFFF. The CDR3 DNA reads as TGCAGTGCTAGCATGGACAGTTTTTTCTTT.

The chain joins TRBV2 to TRBJ2-5; D is possibly TRBD2 (5 bases). Germline CDR1 and CDR2: SNHLY and FYNNEI. V was trimmed by 8 bases and J by 7 bases, leaving 5 bases between them. This CDR3 comprises 9 residues. The CDR3 coding sequence is TGTGCCAGCGGGAGGACCCAGTACTTC. Protein sequence: CASGRTQYF.

The V gene is TRBV7-2, the J gene TRBJ2-3; 10 nucleotides align to TRBD2. There are 16 residues in the CDR3. Unmatched junction bases numbered 9, after V lost 5 bases and J lost 4 bases. CDR1 and CDR2 (germline): SGHTA, FQGNSA. The CDR3 DNA reads as TGTGCCAGCAGCCCGGGGCTAGCGGGAGCGTCAGATACGCAGTATTTT. This gives the protein CASSPGLAGASDTQYF.

V usage is TRBV7-6 and J usage is TRBJ1-6, with no clear D. Germline CDR1 reads SGHVS; CDR2 reads FNYEAQ. The CDR3 is made up of 16 amino acids. V lost 4 bases, J lost 7 bases, and 17 bases lay in between. The CDR3 sequence is CASSSSAHIPNSPLHF. The CDR3 nucleotides are TGTGCCAGCAGCTCTTCCGCCCATATACCGAATTCACCCCTCCACTTT. The full variable domain, rest sourced from reference TRBV7-6 and TRBJ1-6, is GAGVSQSPRYKVTKRGQDVALRCDPISGHVSLYWYRQALGQGPEFLTYFNYEAQQDKSGLPNDRFSAERPEGSISTLTIQRTEQRDSAMYRCASSSSAHIPNSPLHFGNGTRLTVT.

This clone was seen once. The CDR3 here is CASSLTGIRYNEQFF. CDR3 DNA: TGTGCCAGCAGTTTGACAGGGATAAGGTACAATGAGCAGTTCTTC. This chain joins TRBV6-5 and TRBJ2-1; 7 bases are shared with TRBD1. There are 15 residues in the CDR3. The germline gives CDR1 MNHEY, CDR2 SVGAGI. V lost 4 bases, J lost 4 bases, and 7 bases stayed unmatched.

The rearrangement joins TRBV7-9 to TRBJ2-5, with D perhaps TRBD1 (6 bases). CDR1 and CDR2 from the germline V gene are SEHNR and FQNEAQ (reference sequence). The CDR3 runs 15 residues. Between the trimmed V and J ends, which lost 4 bases and 2 bases, there was a span of 14 bases. The CDR3 region is CASSSIRDIQETQYF. CDR3 coding DNA: TGTGCCAGCAGCTCGATCCGGGACATTCAAGAGACCCAGTACTTC.

The chain recombines TRBV5-1 with TRBJ2-3; possibly TRBD2 for D (5 bases). Trimming cost V 4 bases and J 5 bases, with 14 bases left between them. The CDR3 runs to 14 residues. The germline gives CDR1 SGHRS, CDR2 YFSETQ. The chain's CDR3 is CASSPLRAGDTQYF. CDR3 sequence (DNA): TGCGCCAGCAGCCCCTTGCGGGCGGGAGATACGCAGTATTTT.

J is TRBJ2-5 and V is TRBV6-5, with 9 bases lining up with TRBD2. With V trimmed by 0 bases and J by 5 bases, 4 bases remained unmatched. The CDR3 totals 15 residues. Germline CDR1 is MNHEY and CDR2 is SVGAGI. CDR3 in DNA: TGTGCCAGCAGTTACTCGGCGGGAGGGCTGGAGACCCAGTACTTC. Translating gives CASSYSAGGLETQYF.

The rearrangement links TRBV7-2 to TRBJ1-2; D call uncertain. Germline CDR1 is SGHTA and CDR2 is FQGNSA. The CDR3 covers 15 residues. Trimming pared 3 bases from V and 4 bases from J, leaving 15 bases between. The CDR3 reads CASSLGGAGGYGYTF. DNA of the CDR3: TGTGCCAGCAGCTTGGGCGGAGCCGGTGGCTATGGCTACACCTTC.

V gene TRBV18 combines with J gene TRBJ2-3, with TRBD2 matching 12 bases. The J segment lost 2 bases and the V segment lost 4 bases, leaving 7 bases of the junction unmatched. CDR1 and CDR2 from the germline V gene are KGHSH and LQKENI. The CDR3 runs 17 residues. In nucleotides, the CDR3 is TGTGCCAGCTCACAAGACTGGACTAGCGGGGTCACAGATACGCAGTATTTT. Its protein is CASSQDWTSGVTDTQYF.

The J gene is TRBJ2-1, the V gene TRBV29-1; the match to TRBD2 covers 16 bases. The CDR3 loop spans 14 amino acids. Germline assignment: CDR1 SQVTM and CDR2 ANQGSEA. The V and J ends lost 4 bases and 9 bases, in that order; junction bases with no gene match: 3. CDR3 sequence reads: CSVGGTSGRGEQFF. The CDR3 DNA is TGCAGCGTTGGCGGGACTAGCGGGAGGGGTGAGCAGTTCTTC.

The chain has TRBV19 and TRBJ2-4; D remains unclear. CDR3 length equals 15 residues. Trimming left V 1 base short and J 8 bases short, with 15 bases between. CDR1 is LNHDA, CDR2 SQIVND, per germline (reference sequence). The CDR3 here is CASSIAAPLGYIQYF. The DNA of the CDR3 is TGTGCCAGTAGTATAGCCGCCCCCTTAGGGTACATTCAGTACTTC.

This sequence joins TRBV4-3 and TRBJ1-2; weak D call: TRBD1 (6 bases). CDR1 LGHNA and CDR2 YSLEER come from the germline V gene. This CDR3 region has 16 residues. V lost 4 bases, J lost 3 bases, and 18 bases lay in between. The CDR3 protein is CASSRGGDNLDYGYTF. CDR3 DNA: TGCGCCAGCAGCCGGGGAGGGGACAATTTGGACTATGGCTACACCTTC.

The table lists this clone with a count of one. The rearrangement uses TRBV19 and TRBJ1-4; D gene uncertain. V lost 3 bases and J lost 4, with 3 bases in between. Germline CDR1 and CDR2: LNHDA and SQIVND (reference sequence). This CDR3 is built from 12 residues. The CDR3 coding sequence is TGTGCCAGTAGTATCGGTAATGAAAAACTGTTTTTT. It translates to CASSIGNEKLFF.

V usage is TRBV9 and J usage is TRBJ1-2; maybe TRBD1 (5 bases). The CDR3 has 17 amino acids. The germline V and J ends were trimmed by 0 bases and 7 bases, with 22 bases remaining between them. Germline V gene lookup returns CDR1 SGDLS and CDR2 YYNGEE. CDR3 region: CASSVDSLGGSLSGYTF. The CDR3 DNA sequence: TGTGCCAGCAGCGTAGATTCTTTGGGGGGGTCCCTATCTGGCTACACCTTC. Full variable domain (outside the CDR3, taken from reference TRBV9 and TRBJ1-2): DSGVTQTPKHLITATGQRVTLRCSPRSGDLSVYWYQQSLDQGLQFLIQYYNGEERAKGNILERFSAQQFPDLHSELNLSSLELGDSALYFCASSVDSLGGSLSGYTFGSGTRLTVV.

This clone was recorded a few times. The V gene is TRBV6-5, the J gene TRBJ1-1; D not resolved. The CDR3 covers 13 residues. With 7 bases removed from V and 1 base from J, the gap between germline ends came to 10 bases. Per germline, CDR1 MNHEY and CDR2 SVGAGI. The CDR3 loop reads CASTPNRNTEAFF. The CDR3 DNA reads as TGTGCCAGCACCCCAAATCGGAACACTGAAGCTTTCTTT.

This chain links TRBV2 with TRBJ2-7; 7 nucleotides align to TRBD1. This CDR3 is 14 amino acids long. Trimming at V came to 5 bases and at J to 0 bases, leaving 4 bases not matched to a gene. Germline assignment: CDR1 SNHLY and CDR2 FYNNEI. The CDR3 bases are TGTGCCAGCAGTCCACGGGACAGCTCCTACGAGCAGTACTTC. It is translated as CASSPRDSSYEQYF.

This clone was picked up a small number of times. In DNA form, the CDR3 reads TGTGCCAGCAGCGTGGAGGCAGGCCCCTACGAGCAGTACTTC. Amino acid sequence: CASSVEAGPYEQYF. V and J are TRBV9 and TRBJ2-7, with D perhaps matching TRBD2 (5 bases). The CDR3 loop spans 14 amino acids. The germline CDR1 and CDR2 sequences are SGDLS and YYNGEE. Trimming left V 2 bases short and J 2 bases short, with 11 bases between.

The chain couples TRBV7-8 to TRBJ2-7; TRBD2 might be the D (6 bases). The length of the CDR3 is 12 residues. The germline V gene encodes CDR1 SGHVS and CDR2 FQNEAQ. The ends were cut back, 1 base at V and 7 bases at J, with 8 bases in the middle. For the CDR3, the DNA is TGTGCCAGCAGCTTAGAACTAGCAGAGCAGTACTTC. Translated, it gives CASSLELAEQYF.